The rows below give T cell receptor beta chains drawn from one sample of a study of blood T cell repertoires in COVID-19. Assay: immunoSEQ multiplex PCR; the TCRdb copy retains only in-frame clones and omits some. The sample holds 200,000 to 250,000 clones; approximately 90% are singletons and the top ten take roughly 4.2%. Sequencing input: peripheral blood. Receptor source: a man between 45 and 60 years old with acute or convalescent COVID-19. Both conserved end residues are part of each CDR3. Fields, in order: J gene, V gene, D gene, clone size, CDR3 protein, CDR3 DNA. D genes are given only for firm matches. For some rows the clone size is stated as once, few or many, or as a class when expanded; others skip it.

TRBJ1-6 TRBV29-1 . once CSIRQDNNSPLHF TGCAGCATCCGACAGGACAATAATTCACCCCTCCACTTT
TRBJ1-1 TRBV10-3 TRBD1 . CAITDREGTEAFF TGTGCCATCACTGACAGGGAAGGGACTGAAGCTTTCTTT
TRBJ2-7 TRBV18 . few CASSPSAGHMTYEQYF TGTGCCAGCTCACCATCAGCAGGACATATGACCTACGAGCAGTACTTC
TRBJ1-2 TRBV18 . . CASSPRSRLYGYTF TGTGCCAGCTCACCACGGTCCAGGCTGTATGGCTACACCTTC
TRBJ2-5 TRBV5-4 . . CASSRPQEQETQYF TGTGCCAGCAGCCGTCCACAAGAACAAGAGACCCAGTACTTC
TRBJ1-3 TRBV10-1 TRBD1 once CASSHGQGRGNTIYF TGCGCCAGCAGTCACGGACAGGGGCGAGGAAACACCATATATTTT
TRBJ1-2 TRBV6-5 TRBD1 . CASRTGGDESGYTF TGTGCCAGCAGGACAGGGGGCGATGAGTCTGGCTACACCTTC
TRBJ1-3 TRBV2 . . CASRTVLGNTIYF TGTGCCAGCAGGACAGTCCTTGGAAACACCATATATTTT
TRBJ2-7 TRBV7-9 TRBD1 . CASTLWGQSYEQYF TGTGCCAGCACCCTATGGGGACAGTCCTACGAGCAGTACTTC
TRBJ1-1 TRBV5-4 . . CASSYDRILNTEAFF TGTGCCAGCAGCTACGACAGGATTTTGAACACTGAAGCTTTCTTT
TRBJ2-5 TRBV5-1 TRBD1 . CASSSLQGAVGETQYF TGCGCCAGCAGCTCCCTTCAGGGGGCTGTGGGTGAGACCCAGTACTTC
TRBJ2-3 TRBV7-9 TRBD2 . CASSGWTSRGDTQYF TGTGCCAGCAGCGGCTGGACTAGCCGGGGAGATACGCAGTATTTT
TRBJ2-5 TRBV5-1 . . CASSGGRFQETQYF TGCGCCAGCAGCGGGGGGAGGTTCCAAGAGACCCAGTACTTC
TRBJ1-3 TRBV7-9 TRBD1 . CASSLVGQAGNTIYF TGTGCCAGCAGCTTAGTGGGACAGGCTGGAAACACCATATATTTT
TRBJ1-2 TRBV18 . . CASSQGTNYGYTF TGTGCCAGCTCCCAGGGAACTAACTATGGCTACACCTTC
TRBJ1-5 TRBV4-1 . . CASSRTHHNSNQPQHF TGCGCCAGCAGCCGCACACACCACAATAGCAATCAGCCCCAGCATTTT
TRBJ2-5 TRBV10-3 TRBD2 . CAIRAERGLQETQYF TGTGCCATCAGGGCTGAGCGGGGGCTCCAAGAGACCCAGTACTTC
TRBJ2-7 TRBV19 TRBD1 . CASSPRDRGPYEQYF TGTGCCAGTAGTCCGAGGGACAGGGGTCCCTACGAGCAGTACTTC
TRBJ1-5 TRBV19 TRBD1 . CASSTPRTGALSNQPQHF TGTGCCAGTAGTACCCCTAGGACAGGGGCGCTTAGCAATCAGCCCCAGCATTTT
TRBJ2-6 TRBV7-2 . once CASSSRGWSSGANVLTF TGTGCCAGCAGCTCCCGAGGGTGGTCCTCTGGGGCCAACGTCCTGACTTTC
TRBJ2-1 TRBV23-1 TRBD2 . CASSHSPTSGESYNEQFF TGCGCCAGCAGTCATAGTCCCACTAGCGGGGAATCCTACAATGAGCAGTTCTTC
TRBJ1-5 TRBV6-5 . . CASTRAGSQPQHF TGTGCCAGCACCAGGGCAGGGTCCCAGCCCCAGCATTTT
TRBJ2-1 TRBV7-9 TRBD2 . CASSRTSGGYNEQFF TGTGCCAGCAGCCGGACTAGCGGGGGGTACAATGAGCAGTTCTTC
TRBJ2-7 TRBV11-2 . . CASSSGGDRAYEQYF TGTGCCAGCAGCTCCGGGGGGGACAGGGCCTACGAGCAGTACTTC
TRBJ1-5 TRBV25-1 TRBD1 . CASRETGNENQPQHF TGTGCCAGCAGAGAGACAGGGAACGAGAATCAGCCCCAGCATTTT
TRBJ2-7 TRBV11-2 . . CASSLESREQYF TGTGCCAGCAGCTTAGAGTCCCGCGAGCAGTACTTC
TRBJ1-1 TRBV7-9 . . CASLGDVGAEAFF TGTGCCAGCTTAGGCGACGTGGGAGCTGAAGCTTTCTTT
TRBJ1-1 TRBV4-1 TRBD1 . CASSHGQGNTEAFF TGCGCCAGCAGCCACGGACAGGGGAACACTGAAGCTTTCTTT
TRBJ2-7 TRBV6-5 TRBD2 . CASSRLAGYEQYF TGTGCCAGCAGTCGACTAGCGGGGTACGAGCAGTACTTC
TRBJ1-2 TRBV2 TRBD1 . CASSAGGVGYGYTF TGTGCCAGCAGTGCAGGGGGCGTGGGCTATGGCTACACCTTC
TRBJ1-2 TRBV19 TRBD1 . CASSTERDRTNYGYTF TGTGCCAGTAGTACCGAGAGGGACAGAACTAACTATGGCTACACCTTC
TRBJ2-1 TRBV5-8 TRBD1 few CASSSGTGDRKGEQFF TGTGCCAGCAGCTCCGGGACAGGGGATAGGAAGGGTGAGCAGTTCTTC
TRBJ1-4 TRBV7-9 . . CASSFPRPSTNEKLFF TGTGCCAGCAGCTTCCCCAGGCCTTCAACTAATGAAAAACTGTTTTTT
TRBJ1-1 TRBV18 TRBD1 . CASSPRTGSNTEAFF TGTGCCAGCTCACCACGGACAGGTAGTAACACTGAAGCTTTCTTT
TRBJ1-3 TRBV18 TRBD1 . CASSLAPKTGVGNTIYF TGTGCCAGCTCACTGGCTCCCAAGACAGGGGTCGGAAACACCATATATTTT
TRBJ2-7 TRBV29-1 TRBD1 . CSVPADRRPYEQYF TGCAGCGTTCCAGCGGACAGGCGACCCTACGAGCAGTACTTC
TRBJ1-1 TRBV19 TRBD1 . CASSRGTERTEAFF TGTGCCAGTAGTAGGGGGACAGAGCGGACTGAAGCTTTCTTT
TRBJ1-1 TRBV7-7 . . CASSPLRGVEAFF TGTGCCAGCAGCCCTCTTCGGGGGGTGGAAGCTTTCTTT
TRBJ1-1 TRBV30 TRBD1 . CAWSHRGHLEAFF TGTGCCTGGAGCCATAGGGGGCATCTTGAAGCTTTCTTT
TRBJ1-3 TRBV3-1/TRBV3-2 TRBD1 . CASSQGDRLSGNTIYF TGTGCCAGCAGCCAAGGGGACAGGCTCTCTGGAAACACCATATATTTT
TRBJ2-4 TRBV10-3 . . CAISAGEDIQYF TGTGCCATCAGTGCAGGGGAAGACATTCAGTACTTC
TRBJ1-2 TRBV18 TRBD1 . CASSLPPGQGSDYGYTF TGTGCCAGCTCCCTCCCCCCGGGACAGGGATCTGACTATGGCTACACCTTC
TRBJ1-2 TRBV18 . . CASSPFGQEGGYTF TGTGCCAGCTCACCATTTGGGCAGGAAGGTGGCTACACCTTC
TRBJ2-1 TRBV21-1 . . CASSKEEDRGRSSYNEQFF TGTGCCAGCAGCAAAGAGGAGGACAGGGGGAGGAGCTCCTACAATGAGCAGTTCTTC
TRBJ1-1 TRBV13 . . CASSSGWTDMNTEAFF TGTGCCAGCAGCTCAGGGTGGACAGACATGAACACTGAAGCTTTCTTT
TRBJ1-2 TRBV27 TRBD1 . CASSSRDSIASAAGYTF TGTGCCAGCAGTTCCCGGGACAGTATTGCTTCCGCGGCTGGCTACACCTTC
TRBJ1-5 TRBV10-3 TRBD1 . CAISDRQGGKQPQHF TGTGCCATCAGTGACCGACAGGGTGGTAAGCAGCCCCAGCATTTT
TRBJ2-1 TRBV5-1 TRBD2 . CASSPGTSGGYNEQFF TGCGCCAGCAGCCCTGGGACTAGCGGGGGATACAATGAGCAGTTCTTC
TRBJ1-6 TRBV6-4 TRBD1 . CASSEGQGGSPLHF TGTGCCAGCAGTGAAGGACAGGGAGGTTCACCCCTCCACTTT
TRBJ1-1 TRBV9 . few CASSAQTTNTEAFF TGTGCCAGCAGCGCCCAAACAACGAACACTGAAGCTTTCTTT